This TCR beta chain was sequenced during a study of T cell responses to AZD1222 COVID-19 vaccine. Germline CDR1 reads DFQATT; CDR2 reads SNEGSKA (reference sequence). The CDR3 has 11 residues. V shed 0 bases and J shed 4 bases, with 4 bases lying between them. Here immunoSEQ multiplex PCR was the method, and the copy in TCRdb shows in-frame clones only, minus some. The top ten hold 5% of the sample, which has over 85,000 clones, approximately 86% seen once. The sequencing used peripheral blood, collected on day 0 of AZD1222 vaccination. The V call is TRBV20-1, the J call TRBJ2-7; D unresolved. This receptor was identified in an adult in good health. CDR3 loop: CSAREVYEQYF. CDR3 nucleotide sequence: TGCAGTGCTAGAGAGGTTTACGAGCAGTACTTC.